The 26 T cell receptor beta chains reported below all come from one sample, sequenced in a study of blood T cell repertoires in COVID-19. Assay used: immunoSEQ multiplex PCR; TCRdb lists only in-frame clones, some missing. The table records roughly 130,000 clones, 84% of them present only once. Sequencing input: PBMCs or T cells enriched from blood (not recorded which). The receptors were sampled from a woman in her forties or fifties with acute COVID-19.

J is TRBJ1-1 and V is TRBV7-2, with a possible D match to TRBD1 (5 bases). Per germline, CDR1 SGHTA and CDR2 FQGNSA. The CDR3 sequence is 14 residues long. V lost 4 bases to trimming and J lost 5 bases, with 14 bases between them. CDR3 amino acids: CASSWVGQGTEAFF. In DNA form, the CDR3 reads TGTGCCAGCAGCTGGGTGGGGCAAGGAACTGAAGCTTTCTTT.

The V call is TRBV3-1 (or the pseudogene TRBV3-2), the J call TRBJ1-1; D unresolved. CDR3 length: 16 residues. The V gene's germline CDR1 is LGHDT and CDR2 YNNKEL (reference sequence). The V end was cut by 1 base, the J end by 5 bases, with 17 bases between. The CDR3 spells CASSQVDTLPQTEAFF. The CDR3 DNA follows: TGTGCCAGCAGCCAAGTAGATACCCTACCCCAAACTGAAGCTTTCTTT.

The rearrangement joins TRBV30 to TRBJ1-2; D unclear. The CDR3 length is 13 residues. Germline CDR1 and CDR2: GTSNPN and SVGIG (reference sequence). Trimming removed 0 bases at V and 4 bases at J, with 9 bases between. DNA of the CDR3: TGTGCCTGGAGTGTCCCGGGGATCTATGGCTACACCTTC. Protein sequence: CAWSVPGIYGYTF.

V usage is TRBV5-4 and J usage is TRBJ1-1; D gene uncertain. CDR1 is SGHNT, CDR2 YYREEE, per germline (reference sequence). The CDR3 consists of 13 residues. V shed 1 base and J shed 5 bases, with 9 bases lying between them. CDR3 loop: CASSLQQRTEAFF. CDR3 in DNA: TGTGCCAGCAGCTTGCAACAGCGGACTGAAGCTTTCTTT.

V usage is TRBV7-9 and J usage is TRBJ2-1, with D tentatively TRBD2 (6 bases). The CDR3 loop spans 14 amino acids. Germline values: CDR1 SEHNR, CDR2 FQNEAQ (reference sequence). With 4 bases removed from V and 8 bases from J, the gap between germline ends came to 15 bases. CDR3 DNA: TGTGCCAGCAGCTCGGACTGGACGGGGGATGAGCAGTTCTTC. As protein: CASSSDWTGDEQFF.

The gene calls are TRBV6-2 or TRBV6-3 and TRBJ2-5; 9 bases line up with TRBD2. With V trimmed by 2 bases and J by 0 bases, 4 bases remained unmatched. The V gene's germline CDR1 is MNHEY and CDR2 SVGEGT. The CDR3 covers 16 residues. CDR3 residues: CASSYPEREDQETQYF. Written as DNA, the CDR3 is TGTGCCAGCAGTTACCCGGAGCGGGAGGACCAAGAGACCCAGTACTTC.

The chain combines TRBV4-3 with TRBJ2-1, with 8 bases aligning to TRBD2. The germline V gene has CDR1 LGHNA and CDR2 YSLEER. The CDR3 runs to 15 residues. The junction had 2 bases not matched to a gene; V was cut back by 0 bases and J by 4 bases. DNA for the CDR3: TGCGCCAGCAGCCAAGAGGGACTAGGTTACAATGAGCAGTTCTTC. Its translation: CASSQEGLGYNEQFF.

This clone came up a few times. The CDR3 reads CASSHSGTGLPTIYF. CDR3 DNA sequence: TGTGCCAGCAGCCATTCCGGGACAGGGTTACCCACCATATATTTT. The chain recombines TRBV7-2 with TRBJ1-3, with 9 positions matching TRBD1. The V gene's germline CDR1 is SGHTA and CDR2 FQGNSA. Trimming at V came to 5 bases and at J to 9 bases, leaving 11 bases not matched to a gene. The CDR3 is made up of 15 amino acids. The full variable domain, rest sourced from reference TRBV7-2 and TRBJ1-3, is GAGVSQSPSNKVTEKGKDVELRCDPISGHTALYWYRQSLGQGLEFLIYFQGNSAPDKSGLPSDRFSAERTGGSVSTLTIQRTQQEDSAVYLCASSHSGTGLPTIYFGEGSWLTVV.

The chain carries TRBV3-1 (or the pseudogene TRBV3-2) and TRBJ2-7, with 10 nucleotides matching TRBD1. Trimming took 1 base from V and 3 from J; bases not matched to a gene: 3. Germline lookup yields CDR1 LGHDT and CDR2 YNNKEL (reference sequence). The CDR3 totals 15 residues. The CDR3 here is CASSQGWDRGYEQYF. CDR3 sequence (DNA): TGTGCCAGCAGCCAAGGTTGGGACAGGGGCTACGAGCAGTACTTC.

This chain uses TRBV27 with TRBJ2-7; 9 bases are shared with TRBD2. Per the germline V gene, CDR1 is MNHEY and CDR2 is SMNVEV (reference sequence). The CDR3 has 14 residues. After removal of 6 bases from V and 4 bases from J, the junction contained 7 bases not matched to a gene. The CDR3 DNA follows: TGTGCCAGCAGAACCGGGACTAGCTTATACGAGCAGTACTTC. It yields the protein CASRTGTSLYEQYF.

The gene calls are TRBV19 and TRBJ1-2, with TRBD1 matching 9 bases. Trimming cost V 7 bases and J 5 bases; bases outside gene matches: 11. From germline, CDR1 is LNHDA and CDR2 SQIVND (reference sequence). This CDR3 is 15 amino acids long. The CDR3: CASMPWTGEGYGYTF. The CDR3 DNA is TGTGCCAGTATGCCGTGGACAGGGGAAGGGTATGGCTACACCTTC. Drawing the rest from reference TRBV19 and TRBJ1-2, the complete variable domain is DGGITQSPKYLFRKEGQNVTLSCEQNLNHDAMYWYRQDPGQGLRLIYYSQIVNDFQKGDIAEGYSVSREKKESFPLTVTSAQKNPTAFYLCASMPWTGEGYGYTFGSGTRLTVV.

The J gene is TRBJ1-2, the V gene TRBV19, with 7 bases identical to TRBD1. The trim removed 6 bases at V and 4 bases at J, leaving 8 bases unmatched. Germline V gene sequence: CDR1 LNHDA, CDR2 SQIVND (reference sequence). There are 14 residues in the CDR3. CDR3 sequence (DNA): TGTGCCAGTAGGACAAATAGGGACAGCTATGGCTACACCTTC. It is translated as CASRTNRDSYGYTF.

The chain joins TRBV11-3 to TRBJ2-2; 7 nucleotides agree with TRBD2. The CDR3 sequence is 15 residues long. Trimming cost V 5 bases and J 1 base; bases outside gene matches: 4. CDR1 and CDR2 (germline): SGHNT, YENEEA. The chain's CDR3 is CASSNLAGNTGELFF. CDR3 nucleotide sequence: TGTGCCAGCAGCAACTTAGCGGGGAACACCGGGGAGCTGTTTTTT. Drawing the rest from reference TRBV11-3 and TRBJ2-2, the complete variable domain is EAGVVQSPRYKIIEKKQPVAFWCNPISGHNTLYWYLQNLGQGPELLIRYENEEAVDDSQLPKDRFSAERLKGVDSTLKIQPAELGDSAVYLCASSNLAGNTGELFFGEGSRLTVL.

This chain uses TRBV3-1 (or the pseudogene TRBV3-2) with TRBJ1-2; 7 bases match TRBD1. The CDR3 runs to 15 residues. After removal of 6 bases from V and 5 bases from J, the junction contained 12 bases not matched to a gene. Germline CDR1 and CDR2: LGHDT and YNNKEL (reference sequence). This CDR3 reads CASRQNGPGGYGYTF. The CDR3 nucleotides read TGTGCCAGCAGACAAAATGGGCCAGGGGGATATGGCTACACCTTC.

The CDR3 here is CASSLSGVWGNEQFF. The CDR3 DNA reads as TGTGCCAGCAGCTTGTCCGGGGTATGGGGCAATGAGCAGTTCTTC. The rearrangement joins TRBV5-8 to TRBJ2-1; D is possibly TRBD2 (5 bases). Germline-derived CDR1 and CDR2 are SGHTS and YDEGEE. The germline V and J ends were trimmed by 1 base and 6 bases, with 14 bases remaining between them. The CDR3 extends over 15 amino acids.

The chain carries TRBV7-2 and TRBJ2-1; 15 nucleotides agree with TRBD2. Germline trimming cut 5 bases from V and 8 bases from J; bases unmatched to any gene: 10. This CDR3 has 17 residues. Per the germline V gene, CDR1 is SGHTA and CDR2 is FQGNSA. The CDR3 nucleotides are TGTGCCAGCAGCACCCGGACTAGCGGGAGGGGGTTGGATGAGCAGTTCTTC. As protein: CASSTRTSGRGLDEQFF.

V is TRBV5-5 and J is TRBJ2-1; 7 nucleotides align to TRBD2. CDR1 and CDR2 from the germline V gene are SGHKS and YYEKEE (reference sequence). J lost 5 bases, V lost 4 bases, and 15 bases had no gene match. This CDR3 spans 17 amino acids. The CDR3 DNA follows: TGTGCCAGCAGCCCCCCGGGGGTGACGGGAGGAGACAATGAGCAGTTCTTC. Translated, it gives CASSPPGVTGGDNEQFF.

This chain links TRBV5-1 with TRBJ2-2, with 11 bases that match TRBD2. The CDR3 runs 17 residues. Germline assignment: CDR1 SGHRS and CDR2 YFSETQ. V shed 1 base, J shed 7 bases, and the junction held 9 bases outside the gene matches. DNA of the CDR3: TGCGCCAGCAGCTTGTTGCCCGGACTAGCGGGTGGCGGGGAGCTGTTTTTT. Translation gives CASSLLPGLAGGGELFF. The variable domain in full, with the rest retrieved from reference TRBV5-1 and TRBJ2-2, is KAGVTQTPRYLIKTRGQQVTLSCSPISGHRSVSWYQQTPGQGLQFLFEYFSETQRNKGNFPGRFSGRQFSNSRSEMNVSTLELGDSALYLCASSLLPGLAGGGELFFGEGSRLTVL.

This sequence joins TRBV3-1 (or the pseudogene TRBV3-2) and TRBJ1-2; no firm D call. The V gene's germline CDR1 is LGHDT and CDR2 YNNKEL (reference sequence). Trimming pared 1 base from V and 0 bases from J, leaving 12 bases between. CDR3 size: 16 residues. The CDR3 nucleotides are TGTGCCAGCAGCCAAGGTGGAGGGCATACTAACTATGGCTACACCTTC. As protein: CASSQGGGHTNYGYTF.

The rearrangement joins TRBV2 to TRBJ2-5, with a possible D match to TRBD2 (7 bases). The CDR3 contains 15 residues. Trimming shortened V by 3 bases and J by 2 bases, and 13 bases separated the two germline ends. Per germline, CDR1 SNHLY and CDR2 FYNNEI. CDR3 sequence (DNA): TGTGCCAGCAGTGAGGAAGGGGGGGGACAAGAGACCCAGTACTTC. This gives the protein CASSEEGGGQETQYF.

The J gene is TRBJ2-1, the V gene TRBV4-2; TRBD2 matches at 8 bases. Germline CDR1 and CDR2: LGHNA and YNFKEQ. The length of the CDR3 is 15 residues. The V and J ends lost 4 bases and 5 bases, in that order; junction bases with no gene match: 7. The CDR3 is CASSLGLEGHNEQFF. CDR3 nucleotides: TGTGCCAGCAGCCTGGGACTAGAGGGCCACAATGAGCAGTTCTTC.

A single count supports this clone. V gene TRBV19 combines with J gene TRBJ2-6; D gene unclear. CDR3 length: 16 residues. The germline V gene has CDR1 LNHDA and CDR2 SQIVND (reference sequence). V lost 3 bases and J lost 1, with 10 bases in between. CDR3 coding DNA: TGTGCCAGTAGTATTCGTCGCGCGTCTGGGGCCAACGTCCTGACTTTC. The encoded protein is CASSIRRASGANVLTF.

The chain links TRBV5-1 to TRBJ1-5; D uncertain. This CDR3 comprises 15 residues. V was pared by 0 bases and J by 1 base, with 8 bases between. Germline V gives CDR1 SGHRS, CDR2 YFSETQ. CDR3 amino acids: CASSLDGGSNQPQHF. For the CDR3, the DNA is TGCGCCAGCAGCTTGGACGGAGGGAGCAATCAGCCCCAGCATTTT.

The chain employs TRBV19 and TRBJ2-5, with a possible D match to TRBD2 (6 bases). CDR1 is LNHDA and CDR2 is SQIVND in the germline V gene (reference sequence). V lost 1 base, J lost 5 bases, and 8 bases lay in between. The CDR3 runs to 13 residues. The CDR3: CASSIGLVETQYF. As DNA, the CDR3 is TGTGCCAGTAGTATAGGACTAGTGGAGACCCAGTACTTC. The whole variable domain, filled in from reference TRBV19 and TRBJ2-5, reads DGGITQSPKYLFRKEGQNVTLSCEQNLNHDAMYWYRQDPGQGLRLIYYSQIVNDFQKGDIAEGYSVSREKKESFPLTVTSAQKNPTAFYLCASSIGLVETQYFGPGTRLLVL.

This clone has only one observation. V is TRBV5-1 and J is TRBJ2-6, with 10 bases identical to TRBD2. The CDR3 consists of 18 residues. V trimming: 0 bases; J trimming: 0 bases; junction bases outside the gene matches: 3. The V gene's germline CDR1 is SGHRS and CDR2 YFSETQ. Here the CDR3 DNA reads TGCGCCAGCAGCTTGGTGGCTAGCGGGAGCTCTGGGGCCAACGTCCTGACTTTC. Translated: CASSLVASGSSGANVLTF.

This clone was detected only once. The V and J genes are TRBV3-1 (or the pseudogene TRBV3-2) and TRBJ1-2; 7 bases line up with TRBD1. The germline gives CDR1 LGHDT, CDR2 YNNKEL (reference sequence). Losses at the gene ends were 8 bases for V and 7 bases for J; bases not matched to a gene: 16. The CDR3 consists of 15 residues. As DNA, the CDR3 is TGTGCCAGCTCTAGAAACGGAGGGGGCCCCCGTGGCTACACCTTC. Its protein is CASSRNGGGPRGYTF.